The 10 T cell receptor beta chains below all came from one sample that was sequenced in a study of shared clonotypes between healthy human individuals. The repertoire was sequenced with immunoSEQ multiplex PCR; TCRdb's copy has only in-frame clones and lacks some. The sample lists about 2.1 million clones, about 93% seen once, with 1.5% to 2% in the top ten. The naive CD8 subset, CD45RO-negative cells positively selected for CCR7, excluded terminally differentiated effector memory CD45RA+ cells. Sequenced input: naive CD8+ T cells from PBMCs. The origin of the receptors is a man aged 18-30 years in good health. Some clones in this sample may be carry-over from other donors' samples.

The CDR3 sequence is CASTTFVRLNTEAFF. Here the CDR3 DNA reads TGTGCCAGTACAACCTTCGTGAGATTGAACACTGAAGCTTTCTTT. The chain carries TRBV19 and TRBJ1-1; D gene unclear. The CDR3 has 15 amino acids. The V gene lost 7 bases and the J gene lost 0 bases, with 15 bases spanning the gap. CDR1 is LNHDA and CDR2 is SQIVND in the germline V gene (reference sequence).

The chain joins TRBV15 to TRBJ2-3; 9 bases are a match to TRBD2. With 3 bases clipped from V and 4 bases from J, the junction kept 11 bases outside the gene matches. Per the germline V gene, CDR1 is LNHNV and CDR2 is YYDKDF (reference sequence). The CDR3 runs to 17 residues. Written as DNA, the CDR3 is TGTGCCACCAGCAGCCACCCCGGACTAGCGAAATCAGATACGCAGTATTTT. It encodes CATSSHPGLAKSDTQYF.

The genes are TRBV5-1 and TRBJ2-7, with D perhaps TRBD2 (6 bases). CDR1 and CDR2 (germline): SGHRS, YFSETQ. Trimming left V 7 bases short and J 6 bases short, with 17 bases between. CDR3 length: 13 amino acids. The CDR3 DNA reads TGCGCCAGCCCGGTCGGCGGGGCCTGCGAGCAGTACTTC. Protein product: CASPVGGACEQYF.

The J gene is TRBJ2-3, the V gene TRBV7-8; 11 nucleotides agree with TRBD2. Germline CDR1 is SGHVS and CDR2 is FQNEAQ. The CDR3 has 19 residues. V was clipped by 4 bases and J by 0 bases; unmatched bases: 12. The CDR3, as DNA: TGTGCCAGCAGCTGGCCGACTAGCGGGATAATCCTTAGCACAGATACGCAGTATTTT. Its protein product is CASSWPTSGIILSTDTQYF.

The rearrangement links TRBV7-6 to TRBJ2-1, with TRBD2 matching 11 bases. The V and J ends lost 5 bases and 9 bases, in that order; junction bases with no gene match: 12. CDR3 size: 16 residues. The V gene's germline CDR1 is SGHVS and CDR2 FNYEAQ. CDR3 sequence: CASSLLAGGRWSEQFF. The CDR3 nucleotides are TGTGCCAGCAGCCTCCTAGCGGGAGGCCGATGGAGTGAGCAGTTCTTC.

The chain carries TRBV27 and TRBJ1-2; D gene uncertain. CDR3 length equals 17 residues. Trimming pared 0 bases from V and 2 bases from J, leaving 16 bases between. Germline CDR1 MNHEY, CDR2 SMNVEV (reference sequence). The CDR3 DNA is TGTGCCAGCAGTTTATCGAGGGATTCGATCCTCAACTATGGCTACACCTTC. As protein: CASSLSRDSILNYGYTF.

This chain connects TRBV14 to TRBJ2-3; D is ambiguous. The V gene's germline CDR1 is SGHDN and CDR2 FVKESK. V lost 6 bases, J lost 5 bases, and 15 bases lay in between. The CDR3 sequence is 14 residues long. The CDR3 DNA reads TGTGCCAGCAGTGAGCAGCTGAGGAAAGATACGCAGTATTTT. Protein: CASSEQLRKDTQYF.

The chain recombines TRBV28 with TRBJ2-5; tentatively, D is TRBD1 or TRBD2 (6 bases each). Germline CDR1 MDHEN, CDR2 SYDVKM. CDR3 size: 13 residues. CDR3 DNA: TGTGCTGGGAGGTCGGCAGGGGAAGAGACCCAGTACTTC. This gives the protein CAGRSAGEETQYF.

The V call is TRBV9, the J call TRBJ2-7; 14 nucleotides line up with TRBD2. This CDR3 comprises 15 residues. From germline, CDR1 is SGDLS and CDR2 YYNGEE. J was trimmed by 5 bases and V by 4 bases; bases with no gene match: 5. The CDR3 reads CASSQGTSGSHEQYF. The CDR3, as DNA: TGTGCCAGCAGCCAAGGGACTAGCGGGAGCCACGAGCAGTACTTC.

V usage is TRBV15 and J usage is TRBJ2-3; 10 bases align to TRBD2. The junction had 5 bases not matched to a gene; V was cut back by 1 base and J by 7 bases. This CDR3 has 15 residues. The germline CDR1 and CDR2 sequences are LNHNV and YYDKDF (reference sequence). In DNA, the CDR3 is TGTGCCACCAGCAGAGCTAGCGGGAGATCATATACGCAGTATTTT. Protein: CATSRASGRSYTQYF.